Following are 16 T cell receptor beta chains from one sample sequenced in a study of OX40 agonist ivuxolimab in advanced cancers. Using immunoSEQ multiplex PCR, the repertoire was profiled, and TCRdb retains in-frame clones only, with some absent. The table has around 23,000 clones, about 76% seen once. Sequencing used CD4+ or CD8+ T cells sorted from blood, obtained in a trial of the OX40 agonist ivuxolimab. These receptors were taken from an adult with an advanced solid tumor such as melanoma, head and neck, liver or kidney cancer.

The CDR3 region is CASSIITSGTYEQYF. CDR3 bases: TGTGCCAGTAGTATAATAACTAGCGGAACCTACGAGCAGTACTTC. This chain joins TRBV19 and TRBJ2-7, with TRBD2 matching 8 bases. The V and J ends lost 2 bases and 2 bases, in that order; junction bases with no gene match: 5. Germline V gene data show CDR1 as LNHDA and CDR2 as SQIVND (reference sequence). CDR3 length: 15 amino acids.

This sequence joins TRBV7-3 and TRBJ2-1; 9 bases are shared with TRBD2. CDR1 SGHTA and CDR2 FQGTGA come from the germline V gene. V shed 3 bases, J shed 6 bases, and the junction held 6 bases outside the gene matches. This CDR3 has 15 amino acids. CDR3 bases: TGTGCCAGCAGCTTGTCAGCGGGAGGCGGCAATGAGCAGTTCTTC. Protein product: CASSLSAGGGNEQFF.

CDR3 protein: CASSDSRASTDTQYF. The CDR3 DNA reads as TGTGCCAGCAGTGACTCCCGGGCGAGCACAGATACGCAGTATTTT. This rearrangement joins TRBV6-4 to TRBJ2-3, with D hard to call. Trimming shortened V by 0 bases and J by 0 bases, and 7 bases separated the two germline ends. Per the germline V gene, CDR1 is MRHNA and CDR2 is SNTAGT. This CDR3 comprises 15 residues.

This sequence joins TRBV5-8 and TRBJ1-1, with D unresolved. Germline values: CDR1 SGHTS, CDR2 YDEGEE. V dropped 2 bases and J dropped 4 bases, with 6 bases sitting between them. The CDR3 is 12 amino acids. This CDR3 reads CASSLITTEAFF. DNA for the CDR3: TGTGCCAGCAGCTTAATAACCACTGAAGCTTTCTTT.

This clone appeared a few times. This chain uses TRBV27 with TRBJ2-4, with 7 bases identical to TRBD2. From germline, CDR1 is MNHEY and CDR2 SMNVEV (reference sequence). The trim removed 2 bases at V and 6 bases at J, leaving 4 bases unmatched. This CDR3 contains 14 residues. The CDR3 region has the DNA TGTGCCAGCAGTTTAAAGGGCGGGAGAAACATTCAGTACTTC. Amino acids: CASSLKGGRNIQYF.

The CDR3 spells CASSSGTLAKNIQYF. The CDR3 DNA sequence: TGCGCCAGCAGCTCGGGCACATTAGCCAAAAACATTCAGTACTTC. The gene calls are TRBV5-1 and TRBJ2-4; no definite D call. Trimming shortened V by 3 bases and J by 0 bases, and 10 bases separated the two germline ends. This CDR3 comprises 15 residues. Germline-derived CDR1 and CDR2 are SGHRS and YFSETQ.

This sequence joins TRBV5-1 and TRBJ1-1; D not certain. Germline V gene lookup returns CDR1 SGHRS and CDR2 YFSETQ. The V end was cut by 2 bases, the J end by 3 bases, with 11 bases between. The CDR3 runs 14 residues. The CDR3 nucleotides are TGCGCCAGCAGCTTTAAGATAGTGGACACTGAAGCTTTCTTT. It codes for CASSFKIVDTEAFF.

The V and J genes are TRBV4-2 and TRBJ2-1; 9 bases agree with TRBD2. The CDR3 is 15 residues long. The trim removed 4 bases at V and 5 bases at J, leaving 6 bases unmatched. Germline V gene sequence: CDR1 LGHNA, CDR2 YNFKEQ. DNA for the CDR3: TGTGCCAGCAGCCCTTTTGCGGGGGGGAACAATGAGCAGTTCTTC. Translation gives CASSPFAGGNNEQFF.

The chain combines TRBV7-9 with TRBJ2-5, with 8 nucleotides matching TRBD1. The CDR3 extends over 16 amino acids. CDR1 SEHNR and CDR2 FQNEAQ come from the germline V gene (reference sequence). J gave up 1 base and V 5 bases, and 9 bases lay outside the gene matches. The CDR3 loop reads CASSHRDRRPQETQYF. CDR3 bases: TGTGCCAGCAGCCACCGGGACAGGAGACCCCAAGAGACCCAGTACTTC.

The chain uses TRBV7-3 and TRBJ2-3, with D perhaps assigned TRBD1 or TRBD2 (5 bases each). V lost 4 bases, J lost 0 bases, and 8 bases lay in between. CDR3 length: 14 residues. CDR1 is SGHTA, CDR2 FQGTGA, per germline. The CDR3: CASSWGPSTDTQYF. The CDR3 nucleotides read TGTGCCAGCAGCTGGGGACCGAGCACAGATACGCAGTATTTT.

The V and J genes are TRBV5-4 and TRBJ2-1, with D possibly TRBD1 on 6 matching bases. Deletions cut 2 bases from V and 4 bases from J, with 7 bases between. The CDR3 length is 13 residues. Germline CDR1 reads SGHNT; CDR2 reads YYREEE (reference sequence). CDR3 nucleotide sequence: TGTGCCAGCAGCTTACAGGGTTACAATGAGCAGTTCTTC. Protein product: CASSLQGYNEQFF. The complete variable domain, with remaining parts taken from reference TRBV5-4 and TRBJ2-1, reads ETGVTQSPTHLIKTRGQQVTLRCSSQSGHNTVSWYQQALGQGPQFIFQYYREEENGRGNFPPRFSGLQFPNYSSELNVNALELDDSALYLCASSLQGYNEQFFGPGTRLTVL.

This clone appeared once. This chain joins TRBV4-3 and TRBJ2-1; perhaps TRBD2 as D (5 bases). Germline V gives CDR1 LGHNA, CDR2 YSLEER. This CDR3 region has 16 residues. V was clipped by 0 bases and J by 3 bases, with 12 bases between them. CDR3 protein: CASSQDSSPYYNEQFF. The CDR3 coding sequence is TGCGCCAGCAGCCAAGATTCTAGCCCTTACTACAATGAGCAGTTCTTC.

The V call is TRBV27, the J call TRBJ1-2; D not resolved. The length of the CDR3 is 17 residues. Germline values: CDR1 MNHEY, CDR2 SMNVEV (reference sequence). V lost 5 bases, J lost 1 base, and 20 bases lay in between. The CDR3 DNA is TGTGCCAGCAGTGCCTCACTGGGCCGACATAATAACTATGGCTACACCTTC. Protein: CASSASLGRHNNYGYTF.

The chain joins TRBV7-2 to TRBJ2-7; 9 nucleotides match TRBD2. CDR3 length equals 15 residues. In germline, CDR1 is SGHTA, CDR2 FQGNSA. V lost 1 base, J lost 2 bases, and 3 bases stayed unmatched. For the CDR3, the DNA is TGTGCCAGCAGCTTAGAAGGCGGGGGGGCCTACGAGCAGTACTTC. It translates to CASSLEGGGAYEQYF.

V usage is TRBV19 and J usage is TRBJ2-3; the match to TRBD2 covers 14 bases. The CDR3 covers 16 residues. Germline V gene lookup returns CDR1 LNHDA and CDR2 SQIVND (reference sequence). Trimming took 5 bases from V and 5 from J; bases not matched to a gene: 6. CDR3 in amino acids: CASSPPGLAGGDTQYF. The CDR3 DNA reads as TGTGCCAGTAGTCCTCCTGGACTAGCGGGGGGAGATACGCAGTATTTT.

In nucleotides, the CDR3 is TGTGCCAGCAGTTTAATGGGACAGGGGAATGAAAAACTGTTTTTT. This encodes CASSLMGQGNEKLFF. This rearrangement joins TRBV6-5 to TRBJ1-4; TRBD1 matches 10 bases. Germline values: CDR1 MNHEY, CDR2 SVGAGI. V lost 4 bases to trimming and J lost 5 bases; unmatched junction nucleotides: 4. This CDR3 contains 15 residues.